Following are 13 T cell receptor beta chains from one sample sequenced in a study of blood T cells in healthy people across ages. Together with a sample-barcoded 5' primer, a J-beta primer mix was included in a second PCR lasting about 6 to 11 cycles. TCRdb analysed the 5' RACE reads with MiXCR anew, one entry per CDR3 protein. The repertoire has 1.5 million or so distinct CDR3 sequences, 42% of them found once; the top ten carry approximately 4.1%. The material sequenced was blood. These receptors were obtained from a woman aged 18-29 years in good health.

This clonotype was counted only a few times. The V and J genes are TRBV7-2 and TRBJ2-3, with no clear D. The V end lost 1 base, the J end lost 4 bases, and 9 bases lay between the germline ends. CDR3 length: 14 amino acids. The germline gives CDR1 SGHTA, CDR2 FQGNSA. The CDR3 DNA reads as TGTGCCAGCAGCTTAGTCCCGGTCCCAGATACGCAGTATTTT. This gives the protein CASSLVPVPDTQYF.

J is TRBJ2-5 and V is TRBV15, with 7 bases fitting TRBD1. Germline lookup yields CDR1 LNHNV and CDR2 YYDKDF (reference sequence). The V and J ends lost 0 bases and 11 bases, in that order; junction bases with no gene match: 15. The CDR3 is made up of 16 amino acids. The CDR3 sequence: CATSRDPTRYDREQYF. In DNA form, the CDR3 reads TGTGCCACCAGCAGAGATCCAACGAGATACGACAGGGAGCAGTACTTC.

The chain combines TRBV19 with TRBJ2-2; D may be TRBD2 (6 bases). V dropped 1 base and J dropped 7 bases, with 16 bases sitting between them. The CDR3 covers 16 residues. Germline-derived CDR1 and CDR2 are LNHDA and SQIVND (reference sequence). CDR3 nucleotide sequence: TGTGCCAGTAGTATAGGCGGGGCGCGAAGGAGCGGGGAGCTGTTTTTT. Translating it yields CASSIGGARRSGELFF.

The CDR3 loop is CSVGHANQPQHF. CDR3 coding DNA: TGCAGCGTCGGACATGCCAATCAGCCCCAGCATTTT. This chain connects TRBV29-1 to TRBJ1-5; tentative D call: TRBD1 (5 bases). Between the trimmed V and J ends, which lost 6 bases and 3 bases, there was a span of 9 bases. The CDR3 extends over 12 amino acids. Looked up from germline, CDR1 is SQVTM and CDR2 is ANQGSEA.

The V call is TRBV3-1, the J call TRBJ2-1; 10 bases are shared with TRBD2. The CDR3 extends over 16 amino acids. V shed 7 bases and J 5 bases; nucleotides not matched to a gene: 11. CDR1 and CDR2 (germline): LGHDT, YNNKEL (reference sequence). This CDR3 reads CASKEAGLATDNEQFF. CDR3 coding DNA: TGTGCCAGCAAAGAAGCGGGACTAGCGACCGACAATGAGCAGTTCTTC.

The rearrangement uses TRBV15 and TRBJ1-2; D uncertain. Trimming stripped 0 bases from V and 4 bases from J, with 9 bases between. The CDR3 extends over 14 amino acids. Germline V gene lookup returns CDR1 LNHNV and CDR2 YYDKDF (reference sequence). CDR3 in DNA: TGTGCCACCAGCAGAGATCTCCCCGGCTATGGCTACACCTTC. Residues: CATSRDLPGYGYTF.

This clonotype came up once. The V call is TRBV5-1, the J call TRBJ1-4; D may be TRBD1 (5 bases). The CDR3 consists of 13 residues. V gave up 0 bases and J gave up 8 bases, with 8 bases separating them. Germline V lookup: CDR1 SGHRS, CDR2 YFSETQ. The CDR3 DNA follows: TGCGCCAGCAGCTTGGGGTCAGGGGAAAAACTGTTTTTT. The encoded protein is CASSLGSGEKLFF.

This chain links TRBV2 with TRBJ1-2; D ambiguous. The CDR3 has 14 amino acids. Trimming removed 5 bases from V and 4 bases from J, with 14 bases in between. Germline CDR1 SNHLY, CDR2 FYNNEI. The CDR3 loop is CASSPLRELYGYTF. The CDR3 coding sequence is TGTGCCAGCAGTCCCCTAAGGGAACTCTATGGCTACACCTTC.

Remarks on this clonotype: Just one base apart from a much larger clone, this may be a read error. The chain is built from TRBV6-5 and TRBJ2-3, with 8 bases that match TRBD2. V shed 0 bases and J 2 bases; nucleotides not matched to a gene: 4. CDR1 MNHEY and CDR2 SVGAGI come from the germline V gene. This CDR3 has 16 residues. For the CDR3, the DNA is TGTGCCAGCAGTTACTCACTAGCGGATAACACAGATACGCAGTATTTT. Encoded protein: CASSYSLADNTDTQYF.

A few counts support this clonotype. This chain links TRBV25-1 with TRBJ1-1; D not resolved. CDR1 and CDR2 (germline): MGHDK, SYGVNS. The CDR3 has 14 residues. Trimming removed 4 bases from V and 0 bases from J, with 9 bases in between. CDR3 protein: CASSVDGMNTEAFF. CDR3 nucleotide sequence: TGTGCCAGCAGTGTAGATGGAATGAACACTGAAGCTTTCTTT.

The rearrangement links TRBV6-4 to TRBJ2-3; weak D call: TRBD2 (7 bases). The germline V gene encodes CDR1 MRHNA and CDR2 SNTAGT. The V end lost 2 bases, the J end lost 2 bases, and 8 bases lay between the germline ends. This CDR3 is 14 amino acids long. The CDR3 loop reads CASSDGGATDTQYF. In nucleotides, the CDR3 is TGTGCCAGCAGTGACGGGGGGGCCACAGATACGCAGTATTTT.

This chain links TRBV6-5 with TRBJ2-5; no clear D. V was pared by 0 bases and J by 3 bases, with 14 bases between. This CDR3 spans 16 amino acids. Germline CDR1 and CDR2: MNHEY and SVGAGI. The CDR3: CASSYSNRAWEETQYF. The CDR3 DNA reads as TGTGCCAGCAGTTACTCGAATAGGGCCTGGGAAGAGACCCAGTACTTC.

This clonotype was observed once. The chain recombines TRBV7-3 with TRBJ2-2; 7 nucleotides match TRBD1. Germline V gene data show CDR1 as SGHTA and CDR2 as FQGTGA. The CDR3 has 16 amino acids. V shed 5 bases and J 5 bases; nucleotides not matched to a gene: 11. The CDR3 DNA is TGTGCCAGCAGCCGTGGTCGACAGGGCAGAACCGGGGAGCTGTTTTTT. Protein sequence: CASSRGRQGRTGELFF.